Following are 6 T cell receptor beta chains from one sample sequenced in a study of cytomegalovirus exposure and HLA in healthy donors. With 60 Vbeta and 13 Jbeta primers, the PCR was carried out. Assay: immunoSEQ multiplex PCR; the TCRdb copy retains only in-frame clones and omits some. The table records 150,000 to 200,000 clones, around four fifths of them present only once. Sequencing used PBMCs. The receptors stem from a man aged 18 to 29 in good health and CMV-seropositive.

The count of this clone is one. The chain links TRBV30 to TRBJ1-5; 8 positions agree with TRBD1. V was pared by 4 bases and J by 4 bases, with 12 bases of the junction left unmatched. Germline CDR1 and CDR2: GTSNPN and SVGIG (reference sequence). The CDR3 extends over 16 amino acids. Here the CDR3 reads CAWTSGGLLRNQPQHF. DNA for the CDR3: TGTGCCTGGACTTCAGGGGGCCTTCTGAGAAATCAGCCCCAGCATTTT.

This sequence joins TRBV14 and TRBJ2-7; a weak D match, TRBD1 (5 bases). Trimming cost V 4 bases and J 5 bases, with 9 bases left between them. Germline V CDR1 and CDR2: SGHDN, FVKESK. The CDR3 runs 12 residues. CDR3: CASSLPDNEQYF. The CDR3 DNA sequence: TGTGCCAGCAGCCTTCCGGACAACGAGCAGTACTTC.

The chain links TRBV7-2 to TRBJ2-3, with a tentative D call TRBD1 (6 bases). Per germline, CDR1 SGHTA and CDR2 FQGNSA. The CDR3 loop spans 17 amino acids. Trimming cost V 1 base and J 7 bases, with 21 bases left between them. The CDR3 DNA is TGTGCCAGCAGCTTAGTCGGGGCTAGTGGGGGCCAGAATACGCAGTATTTT. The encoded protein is CASSLVGASGGQNTQYF.

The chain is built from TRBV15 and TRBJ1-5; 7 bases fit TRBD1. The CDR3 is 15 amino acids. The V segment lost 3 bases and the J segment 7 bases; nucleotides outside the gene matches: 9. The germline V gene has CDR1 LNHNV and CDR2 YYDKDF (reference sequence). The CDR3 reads CATSSTHSTGQPQHF. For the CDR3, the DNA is TGTGCCACCAGCAGTACACATTCGACAGGGCAGCCCCAGCATTTT. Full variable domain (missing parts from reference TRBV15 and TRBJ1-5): DAMVIQNPRYQVTQFGKPVTLSCSQTLNHNVMYWYQQKSSQAPKLLFHYYDKDFNNEADTPDNFQSRRPNTSFCFLDIRSPGLGDTAMYLCATSSTHSTGQPQHFGDGTRLSIL.

This CDR3 reads CASSLDKNYEQYF. Written as DNA, the CDR3 is TGCGCCAGCAGCTTGGACAAGAACTACGAGCAGTACTTC. The gene calls are TRBV5-1 and TRBJ2-5; D is unresolved. The J call is in doubt because the DNA end fits TRBJ2-7 better. The CDR3 length is 13 residues. Germline V gives CDR1 SGHRS, CDR2 YFSETQ.

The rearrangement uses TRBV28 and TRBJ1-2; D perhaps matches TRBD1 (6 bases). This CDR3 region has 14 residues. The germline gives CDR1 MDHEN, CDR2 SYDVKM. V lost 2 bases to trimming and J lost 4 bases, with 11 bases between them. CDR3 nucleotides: TGTGCCAGCAGTTTAGCCGACAGGCCCTATGGCTACACCTTC. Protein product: CASSLADRPYGYTF.